These 30 T cell receptor beta chains share one sample of origin, sequenced in a study of shared clonotypes between healthy human individuals. The assay was immunoSEQ multiplex PCR, and TCRdb's table has in-frame clones only and misses some. The sample lists about 2.4 million clones, 93% seen once, with roughly 0.36% in the top ten. Sequenced: naive CD4+ T cells from PBMCs. The subset: CD45RA+ positively selected. The receptors shown here come from a man between 18 and 35 years old in good health. Some clones in this sample may be carry-over from other donors' samples.

To note about this clone: The same CDR3 is also encoded by other DNA sequences in this sample. The genes are TRBV5-1 and TRBJ2-3; TRBD2 might be the D (5 bases). The CDR3 covers 14 residues. CDR1 and CDR2 from the germline V gene are SGHRS and YFSETQ. V lost 0 bases to trimming and J lost 2 bases, with 7 bases between them. The CDR3 DNA sequence: TGCGCCAGCAGCTTGGAGCGGAACACAGATACGCAGTATTTT. This codes for CASSLERNTDTQYF.

V usage is TRBV19 and J usage is TRBJ1-1; D is unclear. Trimming left V 7 bases short and J 4 bases short, with 16 bases between. Looked up from germline, CDR1 is LNHDA and CDR2 is SQIVND (reference sequence). CDR3 size: 14 residues. CDR3 DNA: TGTGCCAGTACCCTCCAACCCCGGGGCACTGAAGCTTTCTTT. Its translation is CASTLQPRGTEAFF.

This chain connects TRBV27 to TRBJ2-2; D is perhaps TRBD1 (6 bases). The V end was cut by 6 bases, the J end by 4 bases, with 24 bases between. The CDR3 runs 18 residues. Germline lookup yields CDR1 MNHEY and CDR2 SMNVEV (reference sequence). In DNA form, the CDR3 reads TGTGCCAGCAGCCACCTTTCAGGGGAAGGGGATATCACCGGGGAGCTGTTTTTT. This sequence encodes CASSHLSGEGDITGELFF.

The chain links TRBV5-4 to TRBJ2-7, with D perhaps given as TRBD1 or TRBD2 (5 bases each). Germline V CDR1 and CDR2: SGHNT, YYREEE (reference sequence). Trimming removed 4 bases from V and 1 base from J, with 9 bases in between. The CDR3 is made up of 13 amino acids. CDR3 bases: TGTGCCAGCAGCGGGACCAGTTCCTACGAGCAGTACTTC. Encoded protein: CASSGTSSYEQYF. Full variable domain (outside the CDR3, taken from reference TRBV5-4 and TRBJ2-7): ETGVTQSPTHLIKTRGQQVTLRCSSQSGHNTVSWYQQALGQGPQFIFQYYREEENGRGNFPPRFSGLQFPNYSSELNVNALELDDSALYLCASSGTSSYEQYFGPGTRLTVT.

V and J are TRBV9 and TRBJ1-6; D ambiguous. CDR1 is SGDLS and CDR2 is YYNGEE in the germline V gene. The CDR3 covers 14 residues. V was trimmed by 0 bases and J by 12 bases, leaving 13 bases between them. In DNA form, the CDR3 reads TGTGCCAGCAGCGTAGAGGGAGCGGACCGACCCCTCCACTTT. Its translation: CASSVEGADRPLHF.

V gene TRBV7-3 combines with J gene TRBJ2-5, with D unresolved. Trimming removed 4 bases from V and 5 bases from J, with 11 bases in between. This CDR3 is built from 13 residues. Germline V lookup: CDR1 SGHTA, CDR2 FQGTGA. CDR3 nucleotide sequence: TGTGCCAGCAGCTCCCAACCGGAGGAGACCCAGTACTTC. It is translated as CASSSQPEETQYF.

The gene calls are TRBV18 and TRBJ2-6; D call uncertain. The V end lost 6 bases, the J end lost 4 bases, and 19 bases lay between the germline ends. CDR1 and CDR2 (germline): KGHSH, LQKENI. There are 17 residues in the CDR3. The CDR3 sequence is CASSVNLLISGANVLTF. The CDR3 DNA reads TGTGCCAGCTCGGTAAATCTCTTAATATCCGGGGCCAACGTCCTGACTTTC.

The chain links TRBV28 to TRBJ1-5, with TRBD1 as a possible D gene (6 bases). There are 13 residues in the CDR3. Trimming stripped 6 bases from V and 2 bases from J, with 8 bases between. Germline CDR1 and CDR2: MDHEN and SYDVKM. The CDR3: CASRPGGNQPQHF. CDR3 bases: TGTGCCAGCAGACCAGGGGGCAATCAGCCCCAGCATTTT.

The chain couples TRBV28 to TRBJ2-7; D is unclear. The CDR3 sequence is 14 residues long. Germline V gene data show CDR1 as MDHEN and CDR2 as SYDVKM. The V gene lost 2 bases and the J gene lost 5 bases, with 13 bases spanning the gap. The CDR3 nucleotides read TGTGCCAGCAGTTTAGCGGCAGAGCTTGACGAGCAGTACTTC. Protein product: CASSLAAELDEQYF. The full variable domain, its missing parts supplied by reference TRBV28 and TRBJ2-7, is DVKVTQSSRYLVKRTGEKVFLECVQDMDHENMFWYRQDPGLGLRLIYFSYDVKMKEKGDIPEGYSVSREKKERFSLILESASTNQTSMYLCASSLAAELDEQYFGPGTRLTVT.

This CDR3 reads CASSSSSTDTQYF. The DNA for the CDR3 is TGTGCCAGCAGCTCTTCTAGCACAGATACGCAGTATTTT. J is TRBJ2-3 and V is TRBV7-3; D not resolved. Germline CDR1 and CDR2: SGHTA and FQGTGA. With 4 bases removed from V and 0 bases from J, the gap between germline ends came to 5 bases. The CDR3 consists of 13 residues.

The rearrangement joins TRBV5-1 to TRBJ1-1, with 8 bases that match TRBD1. J lost 3 bases, V lost 0 bases, and 7 bases had no gene match. The CDR3 has 16 residues. The germline gives CDR1 SGHRS, CDR2 YFSETQ. CDR3 protein: CASSLGSGGVDTEAFF. The CDR3 region has the DNA TGCGCCAGCAGCTTGGGGTCAGGGGGCGTAGACACTGAAGCTTTCTTT.

CDR3 region: CASSPPRGINTEAFF. In DNA form, the CDR3 reads TGCGCCAGCTCACCCCCGAGGGGGATTAACACTGAAGCTTTCTTT. This chain connects TRBV10-2 to TRBJ1-1, with D possibly matching TRBD1 (6 bases). Trimming took off 8 bases at V and 2 bases at J, with 18 bases between the two ends. This CDR3 region has 15 residues. The V gene's germline CDR1 is WSHSY and CDR2 SAAADI.

The chain couples TRBV2 to TRBJ1-2; 7 nucleotides align to TRBD1. Per germline, CDR1 SNHLY and CDR2 FYNNEI. This CDR3 is built from 18 residues. The junction had 25 bases not matched to a gene; V was cut back by 4 bases and J by 11 bases. The CDR3 is CASSGQGTTFNYGGGYTF. The CDR3 DNA reads as TGTGCCAGCAGTGGACAGGGAACTACATTTAACTATGGCGGGGGATACACCTTC. Using reference TRBV2 and TRBJ1-2 for the parts outside the CDR3, the full variable domain is EPEVTQTPSHQVTQMGQEVILRCVPISNHLYFYWYRQILGQKVEFLVSFYNNEISEKSEIFDDQFSVERPDGSNFTLKIRSTKLEDSAMYFCASSGQGTTFNYGGGYTFGSGTRLTVV.

This chain connects TRBV30 to TRBJ2-5; TRBD2 might be the D (6 bases). The CDR3 consists of 15 residues. The ends were cut back, 2 bases at V and 2 bases at J, with 15 bases in the middle. CDR1 and CDR2 from the germline V gene are GTSNPN and SVGIG (reference sequence). Here the CDR3 reads CAWSFRYGTQETQYF. CDR3 nucleotides: TGTGCCTGGAGTTTTAGGTACGGGACTCAAGAGACCCAGTACTTC.

The rearrangement joins TRBV6-6 to TRBJ2-2; no definite D call. The CDR3 contains 15 residues. Trimming left V 2 bases short and J 4 bases short, with 11 bases between. The germline V gene has CDR1 MNHNY and CDR2 SVGAGI (reference sequence). The chain's CDR3 is CASSYQSRRTGELFF. In DNA form, the CDR3 reads TGTGCCAGCAGTTACCAGAGCCGTCGCACCGGGGAGCTGTTTTTT.

V is TRBV11-2 and J is TRBJ2-3; 8 bases are shared with TRBD1. V lost 2 bases and J lost 2; bases outside the gene matches: 12. CDR3 length: 18 amino acids. Germline loops: CDR1 SGHAT, CDR2 FQNNGV. As DNA, the CDR3 is TGTGCCAGCAGCTTATTCCCCCGGCGGACAGGGAACACAGATACGCAGTATTTT. As protein: CASSLFPRRTGNTDTQYF.

The chain links TRBV5-1 to TRBJ1-1, with 9 bases identical to TRBD1. Trimming removed 2 bases from V and 5 bases from J; junction bases left unmatched: 7. The CDR3 covers 15 residues. The germline V gene encodes CDR1 SGHRS and CDR2 YFSETQ. Written as DNA, the CDR3 is TGCGCCAGCAGCTTCAGTGCTGGACAGGGGACTGAAGCTTTCTTT. Translation gives CASSFSAGQGTEAFF.

This chain joins TRBV6-5 and TRBJ2-1, with D perhaps matching TRBD1 (5 bases). Trimming shortened V by 4 bases and J by 10 bases, and 14 bases separated the two germline ends. CDR3 length: 13 residues. Germline lookup yields CDR1 MNHEY and CDR2 SVGAGI. The CDR3 sequence: CASSWGRGREQFF. The CDR3 nucleotides read TGTGCCAGCAGTTGGGGCCGAGGACGCGAGCAGTTCTTC.

The V gene is TRBV5-1, the J gene TRBJ1-2; D gene ambiguous. V lost 4 bases and J 0 bases, leaving 13 bases between the germline ends. This CDR3 is built from 15 residues. Germline V gene data show CDR1 as SGHRS and CDR2 as YFSETQ. CDR3 nucleotide sequence: TGCGCCAGCAGCGTGGTGGCTAACACTAACTATGGCTACACCTTC. This sequence encodes CASSVVANTNYGYTF. The full variable domain, rest sourced from reference TRBV5-1 and TRBJ1-2, is KAGVTQTPRYLIKTRGQQVTLSCSPISGHRSVSWYQQTPGQGLQFLFEYFSETQRNKGNFPGRFSGRQFSNSRSEMNVSTLELGDSALYLCASSVVANTNYGYTFGSGTRLTVV.

The rearrangement uses TRBV28 and TRBJ2-1; D is undetermined. The CDR3 covers 18 residues. Germline values: CDR1 MDHEN, CDR2 SYDVKM. V gave up 6 bases and J gave up 3 bases, with 24 bases separating them. CDR3 in amino acids: CASRTVVPSQRFYNEQFF. The DNA of the CDR3 is TGTGCCAGCAGGACGGTCGTCCCGAGCCAACGTTTCTACAATGAGCAGTTCTTC.

Details on this clone: In the same sample, other DNA sequences code for this CDR3. The V gene is TRBV19, the J gene TRBJ2-2; D may correspond to TRBD1 or TRBD2 (5 bases each). The CDR3 sequence is 14 residues long. V was trimmed by 0 bases and J by 4 bases, leaving 6 bases between them. Germline CDR1 LNHDA, CDR2 SQIVND (reference sequence). The DNA for the CDR3 is TGTGCCAGTAGTATAGATGGGGGCACCGGGGAGCTGTTTTTT. Its protein is CASSIDGGTGELFF.

The rearrangement joins TRBV7-8 to TRBJ2-7; 9 positions match TRBD1. This CDR3 is 15 amino acids long. Germline loops: CDR1 SGHVS, CDR2 FQNEAQ. V was pared by 3 bases and J by 2 bases, with 5 bases of the junction left unmatched. DNA of the CDR3: TGTGCCAGCAGCTTGACGACAGGGGGAACCTACGAGCAGTACTTC. Protein sequence: CASSLTTGGTYEQYF.

This clone was seen a handful of times. This sample also contains other DNA sequences that code for the same CDR3. The chain combines TRBV18 with TRBJ2-7; D remains unclear. CDR3 size: 11 residues. Germline values: CDR1 KGHSH, CDR2 LQKENI. V gave up 1 base and J gave up 4 bases, with 2 bases separating them. The CDR3 DNA reads TGTGCCAGCTCACCACAATACGAGCAGTACTTC. This codes for CASSPQYEQYF.

This chain connects TRBV7-3 to TRBJ2-2; the D is unclear. Trimming cost V 5 bases and J 6 bases, with 10 bases left between them. The CDR3 runs to 13 residues. Germline CDR1 reads SGHTA; CDR2 reads FQGTGA. CDR3 nucleotides: TGTGCCAGCAGCCAAACCGCCCCCGGGGAGCTGTTTTTT. The encoded protein is CASSQTAPGELFF.

The rearrangement uses TRBV7-9 and TRBJ2-2; D tentatively reads TRBD1 or TRBD2 (5 bases each). In germline, CDR1 is SEHNR, CDR2 FQNEAQ (reference sequence). Trimming removed 3 bases at V and 4 bases at J, with 9 bases between. This CDR3 spans 14 amino acids. CDR3 in amino acids: CASSFGGSTGELFF. The CDR3 DNA reads TGTGCCAGCAGCTTTGGGGGATCCACCGGGGAGCTGTTTTTT. Complete variable domain (other parts from reference TRBV7-9 and TRBJ2-2): DTGVSQNPRHKITKRGQNVTFRCDPISEHNRLYWYRQTLGQGPEFLTYFQNEAQLEKSRLLSDRFSAERPKGSFSTLEIQRTEQGDSAMYLCASSFGGSTGELFFGEGSRLTVL.

The J gene is TRBJ2-7, the V gene TRBV7-2; tentatively, D is TRBD2 (5 bases). The CDR3 totals 13 residues. V gave up 4 bases and J gave up 5 bases, with 12 bases separating them. Germline V gene lookup returns CDR1 SGHTA and CDR2 FQGNSA. The chain's CDR3 is CASSSKAGDEQYF. The CDR3 DNA sequence: TGTGCCAGCAGCTCCAAGGCGGGCGACGAGCAGTACTTC.

The J gene is TRBJ2-1, the V gene TRBV5-6, with D perhaps TRBD2 (6 bases). The V gene lost 4 bases and the J gene lost 3 bases, with 17 bases spanning the gap. The germline V gene encodes CDR1 SGHDT and CDR2 YYEEEE. The CDR3 runs 16 residues. CDR3 sequence reads: CASSIVGGLLYNEQFF. The CDR3 coding sequence is TGTGCCAGCAGCATCGTGGGGGGACTCCTCTACAATGAGCAGTTCTTC.

Only one count was recorded for this clone. The V gene is TRBV6-1, the J gene TRBJ2-7, with D tentatively TRBD2 (5 bases). CDR3 length: 14 residues. Germline V gene data show CDR1 as MNHNS and CDR2 as SASEGT. V lost 0 bases, J lost 5 bases, and 11 bases lay in between. CDR3 nucleotides: TGTGCCAGCAGTGAAGCTTCGGGATATGACGAGCAGTACTTC. Translation: CASSEASGYDEQYF.

The rearrangement joins TRBV13 to TRBJ2-1; TRBD2 matches 7 bases. Germline values: CDR1 PRHDT, CDR2 FYEKMQ (reference sequence). The length of the CDR3 is 19 residues. V lost 5 bases, J lost 10 bases, and 26 bases stayed unmatched. This CDR3 reads CASSRNLSPSGTVTLEQFF. The CDR3 DNA reads as TGTGCCAGCAGCCGAAACCTAAGCCCTAGCGGAACCGTGACACTAGAGCAGTTCTTC.

Regarding this clone: The same CDR3 is also encoded by other DNA sequences in this sample. The J gene is TRBJ1-1, the V gene TRBV5-4, with D maybe TRBD1 (6 bases). CDR3 length equals 13 residues. V lost 0 bases to trimming and J lost 3 bases, with 6 bases between them. Germline V lookup: CDR1 SGHNT, CDR2 YYREEE (reference sequence). In DNA, the CDR3 is TGTGCCAGCAGCTTGGACAGGGACACTGAAGCTTTCTTT. Protein product: CASSLDRDTEAFF.